This T cell receptor (beta chain) was found in a study of T cell responses to AZD1222 COVID-19 vaccine. Findings of the study overall: Spike was spanned by vaccine-associated CD4 TCRs, which were dominant at 160-218 and 743-854. Baseline seropositivity characterized only a handful of AZD1222 recipients. When two AZD1222 doses had been given, Spike-specific TCR breadth and depth rose.

Trimming removed 1 base from V and 8 bases from J, with 14 bases in between. This CDR3 contains 14 residues. In germline, CDR1 is LGHDT, CDR2 YNNKEL (reference sequence). Remarks on this clone: What it binds is unknown.

The table came from immunoSEQ multiplex PCR; TCRdb's copy has only in-frame clones and leaves some out. The sample records 120,000 or so clones, about 90% being singletons. This specimen consisted of peripheral blood, obtained on day 0 of AZD1222 vaccination. The TCR comes from an adult in good health. The chain recombines TRBV3-1 (or the pseudogene TRBV3-2) with TRBJ1-2; D is unclear. CDR3 sequence: CASSQGGRTSGYTF. CDR3 DNA sequence: TGTGCCAGCAGCCAAGGCGGCAGAACTTCCGGCTACACCTTC.